Following are 4 T cell receptor beta chains from one sample sequenced in a study of cytomegalovirus exposure and HLA in healthy donors. Researchers ran the PCR with 60 Vbeta and 13 Jbeta primers. Clones were sequenced by immunoSEQ multiplex PCR, and TCRdb holds only the in-frame ones, with some missing. Here the sample spans under 300,000 clones, about 80% being singletons. The sample consisted of PBMCs. The receptors were sampled from a woman aged 60-75 years in good health and CMV-seropositive.

This clone was seen a handful of times. The chain links TRBV11-2 to TRBJ2-7; 11 bases fit TRBD2. J gave up 0 bases and V 5 bases, and 3 bases lay outside the gene matches. This CDR3 region has 15 residues. CDR1 is SGHAT, CDR2 FQNNGV, per germline. This chain's CDR3 is CASSTLAGDSYEQYF. Written as DNA, the CDR3 is TGTGCCAGCAGCACACTAGCGGGAGACTCCTACGAGCAGTACTTC. The full variable domain, its missing parts supplied by reference TRBV11-2 and TRBJ2-7, is EAGVAQSPRYKIIEKRQSVAFWCNPISGHATLYWYQQILGQGPKLLIQFQNNGVVDDSQLPKDRFSAERLKGVDSTLKIQPAKLEDSAVYLCASSTLAGDSYEQYFGPGTRLTVT.

The chain uses TRBV18 and TRBJ1-5; TRBD1 matches at 8 bases. The CDR3 totals 16 residues. Germline CDR1 and CDR2: KGHSH and LQKENI. The V and J ends lost 6 bases and 8 bases, in that order; junction bases with no gene match: 15. The CDR3 DNA follows: TGTGCCAGCTCCCCAACGAGGACAGGGCTCTTTGAGCCCCAGCATTTT. Protein product: CASSPTRTGLFEPQHF.

V gene TRBV15 combines with J gene TRBJ1-5; 8 bases line up with TRBD1. The CDR3 spans 16 residues. Trimming took 3 bases from V and 2 from J; bases not matched to a gene: 6. Germline assignment: CDR1 LNHNV and CDR2 YYDKDF (reference sequence). The CDR3 region is CATSRPRGQGNQPQHF. The CDR3 nucleotides are TGTGCCACCAGCAGGCCCAGGGGGCAAGGCAATCAGCCCCAGCATTTT. Filled out from reference TRBV15 and TRBJ1-5, the complete variable domain reads DAMVIQNPRYQVTQFGKPVTLSCSQTLNHNVMYWYQQKSSQAPKLLFHYYDKDFNNEADTPDNFQSRRPNTSFCFLDIRSPGLGDTAMYLCATSRPRGQGNQPQHFGDGTRLSIL.

The chain links TRBV28 to TRBJ1-1; D is perhaps TRBD1 (6 bases). This CDR3 is 17 amino acids long. The germline V gene has CDR1 MDHEN and CDR2 SYDVKM. The V end was cut by 4 bases, the J end by 6 bases, with 24 bases between. As DNA, the CDR3 is TGTGCCAGCAGTTCCCTCCGGGACACCCTGCTTTTGGCTGAAGCTTTCTTT. Protein sequence: CASSSLRDTLLLAEAFF.